This is a list of T cell receptor beta chains from one sample in a study of T cell changes during pregnancy in multiple sclerosis. Libraries were prepared by immunoSEQ multiplex PCR; TCRdb keeps only in-frame clonotypes and omits some of them. Among around 67,000 clones, 92% were seen once, and the ten largest hold approximately 2.3%. The sequenced sample was peripheral blood, obtained in the first trimester of pregnancy. All receptors derive from a female donor with multiple sclerosis, enrolled in a pregnancy study. The CDR3 runs from the conserved cysteine through the conserved F or W. A D gene is named only where the DNA matches it firmly. Clone size is stated in some rows and not others, as once, few, many or a class when expanded.

TRBJ1-1,.,TRBV5-6,.,TGTGCCAGCAGCCCCCGCGCGGAAATGAACACTGAAGCTTTCTTT,CASSPRAEMNTEAFF
TRBJ2-3,.,TRBV5-1,.,TGCGCCAGCAGCTTGGGTAGCGGCCCAGATACGCAGTATTTT,CASSLGSGPDTQYF
TRBJ2-1,once,TRBV7-9,.,TGTGCCAGCAGCCCTAACCTCTATGAGCAGTTCTTC,CASSPNLYEQFF
TRBJ2-2,.,TRBV7-2,.,TGTGCCAGCAGCTTAGCAACGGGGGTAGGAACCGGGGAGCTGTTTTTT,CASSLATGVGTGELFF
TRBJ2-6,.,TRBV30,.,TGTGCCTGGAGTTATGGAGTATCTGGGGCCAACGTCCTGACTTTC,CAWSYGVSGANVLTF
TRBJ2-5,.,TRBV15,TRBD2,TGTGCCACCAGCAGTTTTTCTAGCGGGAGGGAGACCCAGTACTTC,CATSSFSSGRETQYF
TRBJ2-7,.,TRBV18,.,TGTGCCAGCTCACTCGGGACTGGCTCCTACGAGCAGTACTTC,CASSLGTGSYEQYF
TRBJ2-3,few,TRBV19,TRBD2,TGTGCCAGTAGTATCCGGGGGGAGGGTTCAGATACGCAGTATTTT,CASSIRGEGSDTQYF
TRBJ2-1,.,TRBV29-1,TRBD2,TGCAGCGTTGAAGGCTTTAGCGGGAGGGCCGACTATGAGCAGTTCTTC,CSVEGFSGRADYEQFF
TRBJ2-1,.,TRBV12-2,.,TGTGCAAGTCGCTCAGCGGGACTAGCGGGAGGATCCTACAATGAGCAGTTCTTC,CASRSAGLAGGSYNEQFF
TRBJ2-1,.,TRBV7-3,TRBD2,TGTGCCAGCAGCTTAATCCAGGGTGGCGGGAGGGCCTTCAATGAGCAGTTCTTC,CASSLIQGGGRAFNEQFF
TRBJ2-3,.,TRBV5-4,.,TGTGCCAGCAGCTTGGTACTGTCGGGGGGCACAGATACGCAGTATTTT,CASSLVLSGGTDTQYF
TRBJ2-5,.,TRBV23-1,.,TGCGCCAGCAGTCTTCCCAACCGGGGGTACCAAGAGACCCAGTACTTC,CASSLPNRGYQETQYF
TRBJ2-1,once,TRBV7-2,TRBD2,TGTGCCAGCAGCTTAGCGATTTGGCGGGAGGAGTTCTTC,CASSLAIWREEFF
TRBJ1-1,.,TRBV28,.,TGTGCCAGCAGTTTGAAACCCGGGGGAAGCACTGAAGCTTTCTTT,CASSLKPGGSTEAFF
TRBJ1-3,.,TRBV18,TRBD1,TGTGCCAGCTCATCTGGACAGGGGGCGGCTGGAAACACCATATATTTT,CASSSGQGAAGNTIYF
TRBJ2-1,.,TRBV27,.,TGTGCCAGCAGTTTGTTAGATACAGGTAATGAGCAGTTCTTC,CASSLLDTGNEQFF
TRBJ1-4,.,TRBV4-1,.,TGCGCCAGCAGCCAATACGAGGGAGTGGGGGGAAGGGAAAAACTGTTTTTT,CASSQYEGVGGREKLFF
TRBJ2-7,.,TRBV6-5,TRBD2,TGTGCCAGCAGTAGCAAGCGGGAGTGGTCCTACGAGCAGTACTTC,CASSSKREWSYEQYF
TRBJ2-1,.,TRBV19,TRBD1,TGTGCCAGTAGTCTCCGGTGGGTTGGGACAGGGGTCAATGAGCAGTTCTTC,CASSLRWVGTGVNEQFF
TRBJ2-1,.,TRBV6-1,TRBD2,TGTGCCAGCAAAACTAGCGGGAGGGCAAGGCAGTTCTTC,CASKTSGRARQFF
TRBJ2-3,.,TRBV6-4,.,TGTGCCAGCAGTCCCTATGACACAGATACGCAGTATTTT,CASSPYDTDTQYF
TRBJ1-2,.,TRBV18,.,TGTGCCAGCTCACCCCAGGAGGGACTCAACTATGGCTACACCTTC,CASSPQEGLNYGYTF
TRBJ2-7,.,TRBV5-6,.,TGTGCCAGCAGCTTGTTCGCCCAGGGCGTCGACTCCTACGAGCAGTACTTC,CASSLFAQGVDSYEQYF
TRBJ2-2,.,TRBV30,TRBD2,TGTGCCTGGAGTCCAGCGGGAGCGTCGGAGCTGTTTTTT,CAWSPAGASELFF
TRBJ2-2,.,TRBV7-9,TRBD1,TGTGCCAGCAGCTTTTCGACAGGGCTGGGCGCCGGGGAGCTGTTTTTT,CASSFSTGLGAGELFF
TRBJ1-4,.,TRBV19,.,TGTGCCAGTAGTATAGGGATCGGGACAAGTGCTGAAAAACTGTTTTTT,CASSIGIGTSAEKLFF
TRBJ2-1,.,TRBV7-2,.,TGTGCCAGCAGCTTAGAGGGCACAGGTAGAGCCGGTGAGCAGTTCTTC,CASSLEGTGRAGEQFF
TRBJ2-7,once,TRBV6-1,TRBD1,TGTGCCAGCAGTGGGACAGGGTTAATCTACGAGCAGTACTTC,CASSGTGLIYEQYF
TRBJ1-1,.,TRBV6-5,.,TGTGCCAGCAAGACAGGTTCGAACACTGAAGCTTTCTTT,CASKTGSNTEAFF
TRBJ1-3,.,TRBV5-1,.,TGCGCCAGCAGCTTGGGAGGCTCCAGCTCTGGAAACACCATATATTTT,CASSLGGSSSGNTIYF
TRBJ1-3,.,TRBV6-5,TRBD1,TGTGCCAGCAGTTACTTAAGACAGGGTACCGGAAACACCATATATTTT,CASSYLRQGTGNTIYF
TRBJ2-1,.,TRBV7-9,TRBD1,TGTGCCAGCAGGTCGACAGGGCAGACACAGTTCTTC,CASRSTGQTQFF
TRBJ2-7,.,TRBV27,TRBD1,TGTGCCAGCAGCTCAGCCCAGGGGGATCGGGACGAGCAGTACTTC,CASSSAQGDRDEQYF
TRBJ2-1,.,TRBV18,.,TGTGCCAGCTCACCATTGGAGGAGCAGTTCTTC,CASSPLEEQFF
TRBJ1-5,.,TRBV2,.,TGTGCCAGCAGTTGGGGCGGTAGCAATCAGCCCCAGCATTTT,CASSWGGSNQPQHF
TRBJ2-3,.,TRBV5-1,.,TGCGCCAGCAGCCAAATTGGACAGTGGGCTTTT,CASSQIGQWAF
TRBJ2-7,once,TRBV9,TRBD2,TGTGCCAGCAGCGTAGGAAGGGGCCATAGCGGGAGCTCCTACGAGCAGTACTTC,CASSVGRGHSGSSYEQYF